These T cell receptor beta chains were read from a single sample in a study of cytotoxic CD8 clonotypes in ibrutinib-treated CLL. Repertoires were generated with immunoSEQ multiplex PCR, while TCRdb's copy carries only in-frame clones and drops some. Among some 350,000 clones listed, 67% were seen once. The sequencing here drew on PBMCs, taken after 36 months of ibrutinib treatment. The receptors were gathered from a human donor with chronic lymphocytic leukemia. The CDR3 runs from the conserved cysteine through the conserved F or W. The D gene is left open where the match is weak. Clone size appears in some rows only: once, few, many, or a class for an expanded clone.

j_gene,abundance,v_gene,d_gene,CDR3nt,CDR3aa
TRBJ2-1,.,TRBV11-3,.,TGTGCCAGCAGCTTAGAAGGGCTCAATGAGCAGTTCTTC,CASSLEGLNEQFF
TRBJ1-1,.,TRBV5-1,.,TGCGCCAGCAGCCCCAGTCAGGGAAGTTTGTTAACTGAAGCTTTCTTT,CASSPSQGSLLTEAFF
TRBJ2-7,.,TRBV18,TRBD2,TGTGCCAGCTCACCACGGACCACTAGCGGGAGTAGGTACGAGCAGTACTTC,CASSPRTTSGSRYEQYF
TRBJ2-7,.,TRBV19,.,TGTGCCAGTAGTATGACGGGTGGCTACGAGCAGTACTTC,CASSMTGGYEQYF
TRBJ2-7,.,TRBV30,.,TGTGCCTGGAGACGGACAGTTAGCTCCTACGAGCAGTACTTC,CAWRRTVSSYEQYF
TRBJ2-7,few,TRBV11-2,.,TGTGCCAGCAGCTTTGAAGCGCTTAGCTCCTACGAGCAGTACTTC,CASSFEALSSYEQYF
TRBJ2-1,few,TRBV5-1,.,TGCGCCAGCAGCGGCGGAAATGAGCAGTTCTTC,CASSGGNEQFF
TRBJ2-7,.,TRBV2,TRBD1,TGTGCCAGCAGTGAAGATGGTTGGGGACAGGGTGTGGGCGAGCAGTACTTC,CASSEDGWGQGVGEQYF
TRBJ1-1,.,TRBV6-4,TRBD1,TGTGCCAGCAGTGATTCCGGGACAGGGTCCACTGAAGCTTTCTTT,CASSDSGTGSTEAFF
TRBJ2-2,.,TRBV18,.,TGTGCCAGCTCACCACGGCAGGGTGGCACCGGGGAGCTGTTTTTT,CASSPRQGGTGELFF
TRBJ2-1,.,TRBV29-1,TRBD1,TGCAGCGTTGGAAGAGGACAGGGGGCCCCGAATCGGCAGTTCTTC,CSVGRGQGAPNRQFF
TRBJ1-5,few,TRBV21-1,.,TGTGCCAGCAGCAAAAACAGGGGACAGCCCCAGCATTTT,CASSKNRGQPQHF
TRBJ2-7,once,TRBV29-1,TRBD2,TGCAGCGTGGACCCTAGCGGGGGGCTCGGAGAGCAGTACTTC,CSVDPSGGLGEQYF
TRBJ1-3,.,TRBV5-1,.,TGCGCCAGCAGCTTGGCCGCGGCAGGGTCTGGAAACACCATATATTTT,CASSLAAAGSGNTIYF
TRBJ2-7,.,TRBV27,TRBD2,TGTGCCAGCAGTTTGGGGACTAGCGGGAGCCACAAGCCGTACTTC,CASSLGTSGSHKPYF
TRBJ1-1,.,TRBV7-6,TRBD1,TGTGCCAGCAGCCGCGGGACAGGAACCCGATATGAGAGCTTT,CASSRGTGTRYESF
TRBJ2-7,.,TRBV20-1,.,TGCAGTGCTGTAATAGCTTACGAGCAGTACTTC,CSAVIAYEQYF
TRBJ2-5,.,TRBV14,.,TGTGCCAGCAGCCAATGGACGGCCGGGGCCCAGTACTTC,CASSQWTAGAQYF
TRBJ2-2,few,TRBV9,.,TGTGCCAGCAGCGTAAGGCAGCGATCGGGGGAGCTGTTTTTT,CASSVRQRSGELFF
TRBJ2-7,few,TRBV19,.,TGTGCCAGTAGTGCGGGCTTTGAGCAGTACTTC,CASSAGFEQYF
TRBJ2-3,.,TRBV7-2,TRBD2,TGTGCCAGCAGCTCGCGCCGGGGGGTGACTGTAGATACGCAGTATTTT,CASSSRRGVTVDTQYF
TRBJ2-7,.,TRBV7-2,TRBD2,TGTGCCAGCAGCCGTAGCGGGGAAGCCTACGAGCAGTACTTC,CASSRSGEAYEQYF
TRBJ2-3,.,TRBV7-9,TRBD2,TGTGCCAGCAGCTCCACTAGCGCAGATACGCAGTATTTT,CASSSTSADTQYF
TRBJ1-2,.,TRBV5-6,.,TGTGCCAGCAGCTTGGGGCCTGGCTACACCTTC,CASSLGPGYTF
TRBJ2-7,.,TRBV27,TRBD2,TGTGCCAGCAGTTCAATATATCCGGGGGGATCCCAAATCGAGCAGTACTTC,CASSSIYPGGSQIEQYF
TRBJ1-2,once,TRBV7-2,TRBD1,TGTGCCAGCAGCCAAGGGGACAGGGCGGGCTATGGCTACACCTTC,CASSQGDRAGYGYTF
TRBJ2-7,.,TRBV4-2,TRBD1,TGTGCCAGCAGCCAATACCTTAACAGGGGTACCTACGAGCAGTACTTC,CASSQYLNRGTYEQYF
TRBJ2-3,.,TRBV7-2,.,TGTGCCAGCAGCTTAAGCCCTTTGGGTACGCAGTATTTT,CASSLSPLGTQYF
TRBJ2-5,few,TRBV18,TRBD2,TGTGCCAGCTCCCTGGGACCGCGACTAGCGGGGAGGGAGACCCAGTACTTC,CASSLGPRLAGRETQYF
TRBJ2-1,.,TRBV5-1,TRBD2,TGCGCCAGCAGCCCCAGACTAGCGGCGCCGAGGGATGAGCAGTTCTTC,CASSPRLAAPRDEQFF
TRBJ2-1,.,TRBV11-3,.,TGTATCCCCCTAGCTGGTGAGCAGTTCTTC,CIPLAGEQFF
TRBJ2-5,.,TRBV7-3,.,TGTGCCAGCAGCTTAGGGCTCGCCGGAGGGCCGGCGGTTGAGACCCAGTACTTC,CASSLGLAGGPAVETQYF